This T cell receptor beta chain comes out of a study of immune heterogeneity within non-small cell lung tumors. The overall study: Classification of the tumors gave several squamous cell carcinomas, over nine non-squamous carcinomas and 1 not otherwise specified. Study outcomes and limitations: Comparison across individual patients showed largely distinct high-frequency T-cell receptor beta clonotypes. Locally, T-cell clonality showed a moderate but significant correlation with tumor mutational burden measured at the same site (R roughly 0.3).

This clonotype was picked up many times. The antigen is not known. The CDR3 contains 14 residues. With 7 bases removed from V and 3 bases from J, the gap between germline ends came to 12 bases. Bulk tumor genomic DNA, 500 to 600 ng per sample, was used as template. Several far-apart biopsies were taken per primary tumor during surgery. Patients had untreated, newly diagnosed non-small cell lung cancer and underwent curative surgery. The TCR beta CDR3 region was amplified by multiplex PCR employing 32 V and 13 J primers. Using its own MiXCR run on the multiplex PCR reads, TCRdb lists one record per CDR3 protein. The top ten clones hold 15% of a sample with about 15,000 distinct CDR3 sequences, more than 30% of them seen once.

The sequence was collected from a woman in her 50s with non-small cell lung cancer. The chain recombines TRBV12-3 or TRBV12-4 with TRBJ1-4; TRBD1 might be the D (6 bases). Sequenced sample: lung tumor tissue. The CDR3 nucleotides read TGTGCCAGCAACCTACAGGGTCCTAATGAAAAACTGTTTTTT. Encoded protein: CASNLQGPNEKLFF.